This is a list of T cell receptor beta chains from one sample in a study of Tregs in tolerant kidney transplant recipients. Sequencing was performed with immunoSEQ multiplex PCR; in TCRdb, only in-frame clones are kept and a portion is missing. The repertoire includes approximately 50,000 clones, approximately 91% of them detected once, and roughly 15% sits in the top ten. The source material was CD8+ T cells from blood (PBMCs), sampled 24 months after the transplant. The receptors were gathered from a human patient who received a combined kidney and bone marrow transplant. Part of the T cell pool may stem from the graft donor. The CDR3 runs from the conserved cysteine through the conserved F or W. D genes are given only for firm matches. Size values are once, few and many counts, or a class for expanded clones, and some rows have none.

>TRBV7-2|TRBJ2-3|NA|NA
CASSLAGGQPTDTQYF
TGTGCCAGCAGCTTAGCGGGGGGGCAACCCACAGATACGCAGTATTTT
>TRBV4-2|TRBJ2-3|TRBD2|NA
CASSPTSGGADTQYF
TGTGCCAGCAGCCCGACTAGCGGGGGGGCAGATACGCAGTATTTT
>TRBV11-2|TRBJ2-1|NA|NA
CASSLELNWRSSYNEQFF
TGTGCCAGCAGCTTAGAGTTGAATTGGCGGAGCTCCTACAATGAGCAGTTCTTC
>TRBV30|TRBJ1-1|TRBD1|NA
CAWSDGTGVNTEAFF
TGTGCCTGGAGTGATGGGACAGGGGTGAACACTGAAGCTTTCTTT
>TRBV13|TRBJ2-7|TRBD2|NA
CASSSLGAGVFGEQYF
TGTGCCAGCAGCTCCTTGGGCGCGGGAGTCTTCGGCGAGCAGTACTTC
>TRBV5-6|TRBJ1-2|NA|NA
CASSLHRNGGYTF
TGTGCCAGCAGCTTGCACAGGAATGGTGGCTACACCTTC
>TRBV7-9|TRBJ2-7|TRBD2|NA
CASSSTSAPLYEQYF
TGTGCCAGCAGCTCGACTAGCGCCCCCCTCTACGAGCAGTACTTC
>TRBV2|TRBJ2-1|TRBD2|once
CASSDIPSGSSYNEQFF
TGTGCCAGCAGTGATATCCCTAGCGGGTCCAGTTACAATGAGCAGTTCTTC
>TRBV27|TRBJ2-2|NA|NA
CASSSTPTPNTGELFF
TGTGCCAGCAGTTCAACCCCGACACCTAACACCGGGGAGCTGTTTTTT
>TRBV6-6|TRBJ2-5|TRBD1|NA
CASSYLGQARETQYF
TGTGCCAGCAGTTACCTCGGACAGGCTCGGGAGACCCAGTACTTC
>TRBV29-1|TRBJ2-3|TRBD2|NA
CSVEGVSGRADTTDTQYF
TGCAGCGTTGAAGGGGTGAGCGGGAGGGCCGATACCACAGATACGCAGTATTTT
>TRBV11-2|TRBJ1-1|NA|NA
CASSFFGGDAEAFF
TGTGCCAGCAGCTTTTTTGGGGGCGACGCTGAAGCTTTCTTT
>TRBV4-3|TRBJ2-3|NA|few
CASSPIGVGDTQYF
TGCGCCAGCAGCCCCATAGGGGTTGGGGATACGCAGTATTTT
>TRBV11-1|TRBJ2-2|NA|NA
CASSLAPNIPAGELFF
TGTGCCAGCAGCTTAGCCCCGAACATCCCCGCCGGGGAGCTGTTTTTT
>TRBV4-1|TRBJ2-7|NA|NA
CASSPPENSYEQYF
TGCGCCAGCAGCCCTCCGGAGAATTCCTACGAGCAGTACTTC
>TRBV6-1|TRBJ2-7|NA|NA
CASSDERYNRGLSYEQYF
TGTGCCAGCAGTGACGAGAGGTACAACAGGGGACTCTCCTACGAGCAGTACTTC
>TRBV30|TRBJ2-1|TRBD2|NA
CAWSPGLIIYEQFF
TGTGCCTGGAGCCCGGGACTAATAATCTATGAGCAGTTCTTC
>TRBV19|TRBJ2-1|TRBD2|NA
CASSWGSGEGEQFF
TGTGCCAGTAGTTGGGGTAGCGGGGAGGGGGAGCAGTTCTTC
>TRBV6-5|TRBJ2-1|TRBD2|NA
CASSYSAGTSSQFF
TGTGCCAGCAGTTACTCGGCGGGGACTAGTTCGCAGTTCTTC
>TRBV15|TRBJ2-3|NA|NA
CATSRDRNTFPDTQYF
TGTGCCACCAGCAGAGATCGTAACACCTTCCCAGATACGCAGTATTTT
>TRBV4-1|TRBJ2-7|TRBD1|NA
CASSQRTGKLDEQYF
TGCGCCAGCAGCCAACGGACAGGGAAGCTCGACGAGCAGTACTTC
>TRBV7-8|TRBJ1-1|TRBD1|NA
CASSFTGTGPYNTEAFF
TGTGCCAGCAGCTTTACCGGGACAGGGCCCTATAACACTGAAGCTTTCTTT
>TRBV10-3|TRBJ1-2|NA|NA
CAIPRGDNYGYTF
TGTGCCATCCCCCGGGGGGACAACTATGGCTACACCTTC
>TRBV27|TRBJ2-7|TRBD2|once
CASSSGLHEQYF
TGTGCCAGCAGTTCGGGACTACACGAGCAGTACTTC
>TRBV30|TRBJ1-1|NA|once
CAWSPSGAEAFF
TGTGCCTGGAGTCCCTCGGGGGCTGAAGCTTTCTTT
>TRBV19|TRBJ2-7|TRBD2|NA
CASSAASGGYEQYF
TGTGCCAGTAGTGCTGCTAGCGGTGGATACGAGCAGTACTTC
>TRBV11-2|TRBJ1-6|TRBD1|NA
CASSVGTGSSPLHF
TGTGCCAGCAGCGTGGGGACAGGTAGCTCCCCCCTCCACTTT
>TRBV10-3|TRBJ1-5|NA|NA
CAISETGLGQPQHF
TGTGCCATCAGTGAGACAGGGTTGGGTCAGCCCCAGCATTTT
>TRBV7-6|TRBJ2-7|NA|once
CASSETRWKSYEQYF
TGTGCCAGCAGCGAAACCAGGTGGAAATCCTACGAGCAGTACTTC
>TRBV11-2|TRBJ2-7|TRBD2|NA
CASSLASGGRTYEQYF
TGTGCCAGCAGCTTAGCTAGCGGGGGGCGTACCTACGAGCAGTACTTC
>TRBV5-5|TRBJ2-3|TRBD2|NA
CASSSILAGPSTDTQYF
TGTGCCAGCAGCTCTATCCTAGCGGGGCCGAGCACAGATACGCAGTATTTT
>TRBV21-1|TRBJ2-1|NA|NA
CASSKGLAVYNEQFF
TGTGCCAGCAGCAAGGGACTAGCGGTCTACAATGAGCAGTTCTTC
>TRBV27|TRBJ1-1|TRBD1|NA
CASSSLTGTGNTEAFF
TGTGCCAGCAGTTCCTTAACCGGGACAGGGAACACTGAAGCTTTCTTT
>TRBV4-1|TRBJ2-7|NA|NA
CASSQVSSSYEQYF
TGCGCCAGCAGCCAAGTGTCTAGCTCCTACGAGCAGTACTTC
>TRBV6-1|TRBJ1-5|TRBD1|NA
CASSEVPRGDQPQHF
TGTGCCAGCAGTGAAGTCCCCAGGGGGGATCAGCCCCAGCATTTT
>TRBV6-5|TRBJ2-1|TRBD2|NA
CASSYSPGGGAYEQFF
TGTGCCAGCAGTTACTCTCCCGGCGGGGGGGCTTATGAGCAGTTCTTC
>TRBV21-1|TRBJ2-7|NA|NA
CASSYLRDTPDHEQYF
TGTGCCAGCAGCTACCTCCGGGACACCCCGGACCACGAGCAGTACTTC
>TRBV13|TRBJ2-7|NA|NA
CASSLGLAPTYEQYF
TGTGCCAGCAGCTTAGGCCTAGCCCCCACCTACGAGCAGTACTTC
>TRBV11-1|TRBJ2-3|TRBD2|NA
CASVLTSGFTDTQYF
TGTGCCAGCGTCCTAACTAGCGGGTTCACAGATACGCAGTATTTT
>TRBV10-3|TRBJ2-1|NA|NA
CAISDSSSSYNEQFF
TGTGCCATCAGTGATTCTTCTAGCTCCTACAATGAGCAGTTCTTC
>TRBV15|TRBJ2-1|TRBD2|once
CATSRERGDYNEQFF
TGTGCCACCAGCAGGGAGCGGGGGGACTACAATGAGCAGTTCTTC
>TRBV4-3|TRBJ1-1|TRBD1|NA
CASSQDPFHRGGNTEAFF
TGCGCCAGCAGCCAAGACCCCTTTCACAGGGGAGGGAACACTGAAGCTTTCTTT
>TRBV6-1|TRBJ2-7|NA|NA
CASSDRGWDEQYF
TGTGCCAGCAGTGACCGGGGTTGGGACGAGCAGTACTTC